This T cell receptor beta chain is drawn from a study of T cells in Graves' hyperthyroidism and ophthalmopathy. Across the whole study: Upon initial diagnosis and before any treatment, peripheral blood was collected.

Amplification of TCR beta CDR3 regions was performed using RNA transcripts as template. TCR CDR3 underwent first-round RT-PCR with the HTBI primer set. A single record per CDR3 protein comes from TCRdb applying MiXCR to the multiplex PCR reads. In the table there are approximately 570,000 distinct CDR3 sequences, just under 20% of which are singletons. This clonotype has ten or more counts. Germline V gives CDR1 SQVTM, CDR2 ANQGSEA. CDR3 length equals 15 residues. Trimming cost V 0 bases and J 6 bases, with 16 bases left between them. This TCR derives from a middle-aged man with Graves' ophthalmopathy. The gene calls are TRBV29-1 and TRBJ2-3; maybe TRBD2 (7 bases). Sequencing input: blood. This CDR3 reads CSVEDTDRGADTQYF. The DNA for the CDR3 is TGCAGCGTTGAAGACACGGATCGGGGGGCCGATACGCAGTATTTT.